What follows are 24 T cell receptor beta chains derived from one specimen sequenced in a study of T cell changes during pregnancy in multiple sclerosis (dated by TCRdb to between 2018 and 2020). Receptors were amplified or captured by the immunoSEQ multiplex PCR assay. Imported from immuneACCESS, the table was reduced by TCRdb to in-frame sequences with V and J called. These copies leave out some clones; in studies compared against another copy, an unresolved V gene accounts for under half, and the cause of the remainder is not known. Present in this sample are about 36,000 clones, approximately 91% of which were seen just once. The ten largest clones represent about 11% of the sample. The sample here was CD8+ T cells from peripheral blood mononuclear cells, taken in the third trimester of pregnancy. Every receptor here comes from a female donor with multiple sclerosis, enrolled in a pregnancy study.

The genes are TRBV30 and TRBJ2-3; D might be TRBD2 (5 bases). CDR1 GTSNPN and CDR2 SVGIG come from the germline V gene (reference sequence). The CDR3 is made up of 15 amino acids. Deletions cut 0 bases from V and 6 bases from J, with 16 bases between. CDR3: CAWSVGRTRRDTQYF. The CDR3 region has the DNA TGTGCCTGGAGTGTAGGTCGGACTCGACGGGATACGCAGTATTTT. Together with reference TRBV30 and TRBJ2-3, the CDR3 gives the full variable domain: SQTIHQWPATLVQPVGSPLSLECTVEGTSNPNLYWYRQAAGRGLQLLFYSVGIGQISSEVPQNLSASRPQDRQFILSSKKLLLSDSGFYLCAWSVGRTRRDTQYFGPGTRLTVL.

This chain connects TRBV6-5 to TRBJ1-2, with a possible D match to TRBD1 (5 bases). The V end was cut by 0 bases, the J end by 3 bases, with 11 bases between. The CDR3 extends over 15 amino acids. In germline, CDR1 is MNHEY, CDR2 SVGAGI. In nucleotides, the CDR3 is TGTGCCAGCAGTTACTCCCGAACAGGATACTATGGCTACACCTTC. Translation gives CASSYSRTGYYGYTF.

The chain combines TRBV11-2 with TRBJ1-1; possible D gene TRBD1, 5 bases. Germline values: CDR1 SGHAT, CDR2 FQNNGV. The CDR3 consists of 14 residues. Trimming took off 0 bases at V and 4 bases at J, with 9 bases between the two ends. The CDR3: CASSLDVGGTEAFF. The CDR3 DNA follows: TGTGCCAGCAGCTTAGACGTCGGGGGCACTGAAGCTTTCTTT.

This sequence joins TRBV6-5 and TRBJ2-1; D perhaps matches TRBD2 (6 bases). The CDR3 length is 13 residues. CDR1 and CDR2 from the germline V gene are MNHEY and SVGAGI. The V end was cut by 10 bases, the J end by 5 bases, with 15 bases between. In DNA, the CDR3 is TGTGCCACCGGGTCGGGGGAACACAATGAGCAGTTCTTC. This translates into CATGSGEHNEQFF.

This clone was counted once. J is TRBJ2-7 and V is TRBV7-7, with D unresolved. V was trimmed by 3 bases and J by 5 bases, leaving 17 bases between them. The germline V gene encodes CDR1 SSHAT and CDR2 FNYEAQ (reference sequence). The CDR3 contains 15 residues. CDR3 sequence: CASSLVSFPANEQYF. The CDR3 bases are TGTGCCAGCAGCTTGGTCTCCTTCCCTGCGAACGAGCAGTACTTC.

The rearrangement links TRBV6-4 to TRBJ2-7; 12 bases align to TRBD2. Germline V lookup: CDR1 MRHNA, CDR2 SNTAGT. Germline trimming cut 3 bases from V and 2 bases from J; bases unmatched to any gene: 2. The CDR3 is 15 amino acids. As DNA, the CDR3 is TGTGCCAGCAGTGAGGCTAGCGGGGGGGCCTACGAGCAGTACTTC. Translating gives CASSEASGGAYEQYF.

The chain joins TRBV6-1 to TRBJ2-5, with a weak D call TRBD1 (6 bases). Germline V gene sequence: CDR1 MNHNS, CDR2 SASEGT. CDR3 length equals 17 residues. Trimming took off 4 bases at V and 5 bases at J, with 23 bases between the two ends. The DNA of the CDR3 is TGTGCCAGCAGTGGACGCGAAGGGCAGGGGCTTAAGGAGACCCAGTACTTC. Its protein product is CASSGREGQGLKETQYF.

As DNA, the CDR3 is TGTGCCAGCAGTAAAGGGGAAGGGAGGGCTTACACTGAAGCTTTCTTT. This encodes CASSKGEGRAYTEAFF. The chain links TRBV27 to TRBJ1-1, with D possibly being TRBD1 (5 bases). CDR3 length equals 16 residues. Germline CDR1 and CDR2: MNHEY and SMNVEV (reference sequence). The ends were cut back, 5 bases at V and 3 bases at J, with 19 bases in the middle.

This clone has just one count. V gene TRBV5-1 combines with J gene TRBJ1-6; TRBD1 agrees at 7 bases. The CDR3 loop spans 15 amino acids. Germline loops: CDR1 SGHRS, CDR2 YFSETQ. V lost 2 bases and J lost 4; bases outside the gene matches: 3. The CDR3 nucleotides are TGCGCCAGCAGCTTCGGGACAGATTATAATTCACCCCTCCACTTT. Translated: CASSFGTDYNSPLHF.

The chain employs TRBV6-6 and TRBJ2-7, with TRBD1 as a possible D gene (6 bases). The CDR3 sequence is 16 residues long. CDR1 MNHNY and CDR2 SVGAGI come from the germline V gene (reference sequence). The V end was cut by 5 bases, the J end by 1 base, with 18 bases between. Here the CDR3 DNA reads TGTGCCAGCAGTACTATCTCAGGGGCTTTTTCCTACGAGCAGTACTTC. Amino acids: CASSTISGAFSYEQYF.

The V call is TRBV6-1, the J call TRBJ2-7, with 7 positions matching TRBD1. The CDR3 has 13 amino acids. V gave up 4 bases and J gave up 3 bases; unmatched junction bases: 3. CDR1 is MNHNS, CDR2 SASEGT, per germline. The CDR3 DNA sequence: TGTGCCAGCAGTGGGACAGGATTCTACGAGCAGTACTTC. Translation: CASSGTGFYEQYF.

The chain uses TRBV5-4 and TRBJ2-2; D is ambiguous. Germline V gene lookup returns CDR1 SGHNT and CDR2 YYREEE (reference sequence). V lost 0 bases to trimming and J lost 3 bases, with 9 bases between them. There are 15 residues in the CDR3. CDR3 in DNA: TGTGCCAGCAGCTTGGAGGTCGGAGACACCGGGGAGCTGTTTTTT. Protein: CASSLEVGDTGELFF.

This clone ranks as medium-sized. The V and J genes are TRBV27 and TRBJ2-1; weak D call: TRBD2 (5 bases). The CDR3 totals 14 residues. Germline CDR1 and CDR2: MNHEY and SMNVEV (reference sequence). V was clipped by 6 bases and J by 0 bases, with 9 bases between them. This chain's CDR3 is CASREGSSYNEQFF. CDR3 DNA: TGTGCCAGCAGGGAAGGGAGCTCCTACAATGAGCAGTTCTTC.

As DNA, the CDR3 is TGTGCCAGCAGCGGGCGACAGGGAACCGACTCCTACGAGCAGTACTTC. Translating gives CASSGRQGTDSYEQYF. The rearrangement joins TRBV7-9 to TRBJ2-7, with 7 bases lining up with TRBD1. The trim removed 5 bases at V and 0 bases at J, leaving 10 bases unmatched. The CDR3 runs to 16 residues. Looked up from germline, CDR1 is SEHNR and CDR2 is FQNEAQ (reference sequence). Combining the CDR3 with reference TRBV7-9 and TRBJ2-7 gives the whole variable domain DTGVSQNPRHKITKRGQNVTFRCDPISEHNRLYWYRQTLGQGPEFLTYFQNEAQLEKSRLLSDRFSAERPKGSFSTLEIQRTEQGDSAMYLCASSGRQGTDSYEQYFGPGTRLTVT.

The V call is TRBV12-2, the J call TRBJ2-7; whether TRBD1, the table's D call, matches the DNA was not checked. TRBV12-2 is classified as a pseudogene. The CDR3 has 16 amino acids. The CDR3 nucleotides are TGTGCAAGTCGCCTGCAGGACAGGGAGATCTCCTACGAGCAGTACTTC. Protein sequence: CASRLQDREISYEQYF.

The V and J genes are TRBV2 and TRBJ2-7; a weak D match, TRBD1 (6 bases). The CDR3 has 13 amino acids. Per germline, CDR1 SNHLY and CDR2 FYNNEI. The V end was cut by 6 bases, the J end by 2 bases, with 11 bases between. The chain's CDR3 is CASRTGAPYEQYF. The CDR3, as DNA: TGTGCCAGCAGGACAGGAGCCCCCTACGAGCAGTACTTC.

The J gene is TRBJ2-7, the V gene TRBV5-6, with a possible D match to TRBD2 (6 bases). The CDR3 runs 16 residues. The V gene lost 4 bases and the J gene lost 6 bases, with 23 bases spanning the gap. The germline V gene has CDR1 SGHDT and CDR2 YYEEEE. This CDR3 is CASSGKPRDQRAEQYF. The CDR3 DNA sequence: TGTGCCAGCAGCGGAAAACCCCGGGACCAGCGGGCCGAGCAGTACTTC.

The chain combines TRBV7-9 with TRBJ2-7, with 8 bases matching TRBD1. This CDR3 is 14 amino acids long. V lost 7 bases, J lost 4 bases, and 9 bases stayed unmatched. Germline CDR1 is SEHNR and CDR2 is FQNEAQ (reference sequence). The CDR3 spells CASKPRQGAYEQYF. In DNA form, the CDR3 reads TGTGCCAGCAAGCCAAGGCAGGGGGCTTACGAGCAGTACTTC.

This sequence joins TRBV4-3 and TRBJ2-3, with 10 nucleotides matching TRBD2. V trimming: 4 bases; J trimming: 4 bases; junction bases outside the gene matches: 5. Germline CDR1 LGHNA, CDR2 YSLEER. This CDR3 spans 15 amino acids. This CDR3 is CASSPERGGADTQYF. The CDR3 nucleotides read TGCGCCAGCAGCCCCGAGCGGGGGGGTGCAGATACGCAGTATTTT.

CDR3 nucleotide sequence: TGTGCCAGTAGTTTAGCGGGAGTATATAATGAGCAGTTCTTC. The encoded protein is CASSLAGVYNEQFF. This chain connects TRBV19 to TRBJ2-1; TRBD2 matches at 9 bases. CDR3 length equals 14 residues. The trim removed 5 bases at V and 7 bases at J, leaving 6 bases unmatched. Germline CDR1 LNHDA, CDR2 SQIVND (reference sequence). The full variable domain, with the rest looked up from reference TRBV19 and TRBJ2-1, is DGGITQSPKYLFRKEGQNVTLSCEQNLNHDAMYWYRQDPGQGLRLIYYSQIVNDFQKGDIAEGYSVSREKKESFPLTVTSAQKNPTAFYLCASSLAGVYNEQFFGPGTRLTVL.

The chain joins TRBV6-5 to TRBJ2-7; 8 nucleotides agree with TRBD2. V shed 0 bases, J shed 6 bases, and the junction held 10 bases outside the gene matches. The CDR3 spans 16 residues. CDR1 MNHEY and CDR2 SVGAGI come from the germline V gene. CDR3 residues: CASSYSLSSGSLEQYF. In DNA form, the CDR3 reads TGTGCCAGCAGTTACTCGCTGTCGAGCGGGAGCCTCGAGCAGTACTTC.

The J gene is TRBJ2-3, the V gene TRBV19, with TRBD1 matching over 8 bases. The CDR3 consists of 14 residues. V was pared by 6 bases and J by 1 base, with 3 bases of the junction left unmatched. Germline CDR1 LNHDA, CDR2 SQIVND (reference sequence). The CDR3 DNA is TGTGCCAGTAGCCTGACAGGGGGCACAGATACGCAGTATTTT. This translates into CASSLTGGTDTQYF.

This sequence joins TRBV6-1 and TRBJ1-1, with D possibly being TRBD1 (6 bases). Germline V gives CDR1 MNHNS, CDR2 SASEGT. Trimming pared 2 bases from V and 0 bases from J, leaving 10 bases between. CDR3 size: 15 residues. In DNA, the CDR3 is TGTGCCAGCAGTGAACTTCAGGGGTTGAACACTGAAGCTTTCTTT. Residues: CASSELQGLNTEAFF.

The chain has TRBV7-9 and TRBJ2-3; 8 bases agree with TRBD2. V shed 4 bases and J 4 bases; nucleotides not matched to a gene: 10. This CDR3 is 16 amino acids long. The germline V gene has CDR1 SEHNR and CDR2 FQNEAQ (reference sequence). CDR3 nucleotide sequence: TGTGCCAGCAGCTACCAGCGGGAGCCCCCCCCAGATACGCAGTATTTT. It codes for CASSYQREPPPDTQYF.